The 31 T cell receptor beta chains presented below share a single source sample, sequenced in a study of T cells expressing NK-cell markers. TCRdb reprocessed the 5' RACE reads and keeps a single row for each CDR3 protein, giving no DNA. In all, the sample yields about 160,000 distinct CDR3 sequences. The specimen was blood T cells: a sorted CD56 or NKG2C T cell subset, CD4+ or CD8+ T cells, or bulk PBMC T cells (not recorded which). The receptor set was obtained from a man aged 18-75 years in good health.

The CDR3 loop is CASSYLSQEAGELFF. V usage is TRBV6-5 and J usage is TRBJ2-2; absent DNA, TCRdb's TRBD1 call cannot be checked. The germline V gene has CDR1 MNHEY and CDR2 SVGAGI. This CDR3 has 15 amino acids.

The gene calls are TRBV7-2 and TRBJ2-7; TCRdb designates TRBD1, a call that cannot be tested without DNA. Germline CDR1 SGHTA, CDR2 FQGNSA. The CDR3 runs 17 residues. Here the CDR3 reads CASSLGPGTGGIYEQYF.

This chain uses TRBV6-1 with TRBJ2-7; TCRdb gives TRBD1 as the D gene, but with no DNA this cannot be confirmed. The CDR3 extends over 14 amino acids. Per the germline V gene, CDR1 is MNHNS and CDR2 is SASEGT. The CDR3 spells CASSEGGIGYEQYF.

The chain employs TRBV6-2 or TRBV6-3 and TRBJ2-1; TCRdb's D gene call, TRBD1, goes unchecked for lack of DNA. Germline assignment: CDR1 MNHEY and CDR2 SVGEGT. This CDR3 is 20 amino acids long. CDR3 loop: CASNLQIPEPGQHIHNEQFF.

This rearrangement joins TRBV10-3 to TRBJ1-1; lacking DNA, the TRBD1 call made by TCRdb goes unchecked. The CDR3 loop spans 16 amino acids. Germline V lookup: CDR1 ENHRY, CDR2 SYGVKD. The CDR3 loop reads CAISGGTGGFFTEAFF.

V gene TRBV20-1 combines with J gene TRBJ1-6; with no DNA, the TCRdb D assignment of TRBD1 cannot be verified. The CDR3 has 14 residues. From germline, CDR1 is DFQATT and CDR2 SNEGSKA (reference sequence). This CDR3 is CSASGQGANSPLHF.

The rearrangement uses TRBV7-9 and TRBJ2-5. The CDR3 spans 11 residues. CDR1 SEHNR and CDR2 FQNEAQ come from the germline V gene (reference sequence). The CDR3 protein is CASSDLSQSSF.

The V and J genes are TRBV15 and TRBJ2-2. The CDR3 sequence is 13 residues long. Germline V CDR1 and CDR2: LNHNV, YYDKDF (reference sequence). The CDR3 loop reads CATSSGRAGELFF.

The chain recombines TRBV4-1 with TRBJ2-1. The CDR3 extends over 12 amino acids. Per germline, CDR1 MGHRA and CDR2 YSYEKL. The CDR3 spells CASSQGSHEQFF.

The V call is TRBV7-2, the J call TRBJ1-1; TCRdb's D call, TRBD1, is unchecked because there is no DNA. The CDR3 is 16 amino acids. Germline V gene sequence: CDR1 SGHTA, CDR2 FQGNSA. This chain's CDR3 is CASSLGPGTWGTEAFF.

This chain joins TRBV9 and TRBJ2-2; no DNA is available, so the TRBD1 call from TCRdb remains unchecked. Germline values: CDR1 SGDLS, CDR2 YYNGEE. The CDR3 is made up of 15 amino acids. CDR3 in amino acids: CASSVGTGASGELFF.

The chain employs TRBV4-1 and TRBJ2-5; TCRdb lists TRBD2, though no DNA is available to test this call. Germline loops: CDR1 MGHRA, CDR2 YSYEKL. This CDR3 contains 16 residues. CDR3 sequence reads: CASSQVLAGVGETQYF.

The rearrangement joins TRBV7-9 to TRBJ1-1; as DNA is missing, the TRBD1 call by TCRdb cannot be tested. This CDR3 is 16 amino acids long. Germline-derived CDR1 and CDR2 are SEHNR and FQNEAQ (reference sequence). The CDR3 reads CASSPRDRTVNTEAFF.

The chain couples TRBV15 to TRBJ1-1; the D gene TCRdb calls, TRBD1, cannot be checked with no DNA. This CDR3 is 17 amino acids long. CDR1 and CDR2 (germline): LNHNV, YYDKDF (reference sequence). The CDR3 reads CATSRVPIDRANTEAFF.

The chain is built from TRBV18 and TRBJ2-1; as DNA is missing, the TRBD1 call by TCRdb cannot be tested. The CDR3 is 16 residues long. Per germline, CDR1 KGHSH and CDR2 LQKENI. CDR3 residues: CASSPIRSGAYNEQFF.

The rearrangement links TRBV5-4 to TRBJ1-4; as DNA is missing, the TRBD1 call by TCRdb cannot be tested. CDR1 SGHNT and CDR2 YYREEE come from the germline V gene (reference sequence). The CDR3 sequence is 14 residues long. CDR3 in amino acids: CASSDTGGGEKLFF.

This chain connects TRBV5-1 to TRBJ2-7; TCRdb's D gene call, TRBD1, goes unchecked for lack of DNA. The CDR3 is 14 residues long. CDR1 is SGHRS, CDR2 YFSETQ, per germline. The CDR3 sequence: CASSLGQGEYEQYF.

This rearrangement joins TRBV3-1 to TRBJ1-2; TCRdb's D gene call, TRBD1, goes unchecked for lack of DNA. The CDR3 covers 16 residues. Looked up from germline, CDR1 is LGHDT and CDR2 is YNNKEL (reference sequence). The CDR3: CASSLPGTGEIDGYTF.

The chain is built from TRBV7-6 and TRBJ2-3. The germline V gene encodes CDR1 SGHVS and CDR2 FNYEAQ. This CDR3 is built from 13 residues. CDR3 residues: CASSLAIRDTQYF.

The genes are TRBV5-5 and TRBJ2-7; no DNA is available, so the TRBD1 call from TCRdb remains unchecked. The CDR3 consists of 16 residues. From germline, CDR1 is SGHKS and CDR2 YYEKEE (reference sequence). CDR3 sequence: CASSLYGGRLSYEQYF.

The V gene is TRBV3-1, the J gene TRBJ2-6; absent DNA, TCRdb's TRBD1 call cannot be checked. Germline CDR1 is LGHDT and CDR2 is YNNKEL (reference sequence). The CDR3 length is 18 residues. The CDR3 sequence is CASRPRTGASSGANVLTF.

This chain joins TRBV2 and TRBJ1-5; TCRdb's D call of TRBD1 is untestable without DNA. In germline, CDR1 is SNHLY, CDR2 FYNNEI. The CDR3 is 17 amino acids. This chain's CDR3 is CASSGGQGVDSNQPQHF.

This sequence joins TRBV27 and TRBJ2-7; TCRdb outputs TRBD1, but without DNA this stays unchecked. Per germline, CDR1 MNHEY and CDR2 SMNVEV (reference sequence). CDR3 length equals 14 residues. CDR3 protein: CASSLVGQGTGQYF.

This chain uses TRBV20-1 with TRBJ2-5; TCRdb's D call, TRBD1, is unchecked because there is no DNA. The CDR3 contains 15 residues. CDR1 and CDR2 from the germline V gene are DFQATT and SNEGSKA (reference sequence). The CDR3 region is CSARDLLAGAETQYF.

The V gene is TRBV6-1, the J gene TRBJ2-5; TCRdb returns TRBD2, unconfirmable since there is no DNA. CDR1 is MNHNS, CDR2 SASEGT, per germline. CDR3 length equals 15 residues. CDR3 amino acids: CASSESGGSRETQYF.

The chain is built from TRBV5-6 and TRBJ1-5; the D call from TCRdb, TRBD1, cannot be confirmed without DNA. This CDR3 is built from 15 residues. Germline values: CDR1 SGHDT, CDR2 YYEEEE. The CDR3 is CASSLEQGAVQPQHF.

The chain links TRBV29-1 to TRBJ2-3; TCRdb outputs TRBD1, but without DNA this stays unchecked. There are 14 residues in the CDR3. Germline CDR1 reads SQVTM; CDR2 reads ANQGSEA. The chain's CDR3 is CSVGRGQGTDTQYF.

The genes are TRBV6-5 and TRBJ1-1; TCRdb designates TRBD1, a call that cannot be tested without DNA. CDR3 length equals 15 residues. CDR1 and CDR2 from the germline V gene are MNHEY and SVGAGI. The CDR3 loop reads CASSWQGGSNTEAFF.

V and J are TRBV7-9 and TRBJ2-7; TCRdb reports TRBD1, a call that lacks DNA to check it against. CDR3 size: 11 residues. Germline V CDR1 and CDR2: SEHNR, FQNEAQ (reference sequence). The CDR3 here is CASSLGQRQYF.

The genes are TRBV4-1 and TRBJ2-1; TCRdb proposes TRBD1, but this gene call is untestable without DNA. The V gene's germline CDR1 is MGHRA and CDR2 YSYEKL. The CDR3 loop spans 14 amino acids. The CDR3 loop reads CASSTRTGDNEQFF.

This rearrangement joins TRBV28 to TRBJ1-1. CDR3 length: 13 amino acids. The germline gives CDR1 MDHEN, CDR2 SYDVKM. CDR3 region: CATVGYMNTEAFF. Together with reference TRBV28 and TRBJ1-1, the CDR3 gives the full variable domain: DVKVTQSSRYLVKRTGEKVFLECVQDMDHENMFWYRQDPGLGLRLIYFSYDVKMKEKGDIPEGYSVSREKKERFSLILESASTNQTSMYLCATVGYMNTEAFFGQGTRLTVV.